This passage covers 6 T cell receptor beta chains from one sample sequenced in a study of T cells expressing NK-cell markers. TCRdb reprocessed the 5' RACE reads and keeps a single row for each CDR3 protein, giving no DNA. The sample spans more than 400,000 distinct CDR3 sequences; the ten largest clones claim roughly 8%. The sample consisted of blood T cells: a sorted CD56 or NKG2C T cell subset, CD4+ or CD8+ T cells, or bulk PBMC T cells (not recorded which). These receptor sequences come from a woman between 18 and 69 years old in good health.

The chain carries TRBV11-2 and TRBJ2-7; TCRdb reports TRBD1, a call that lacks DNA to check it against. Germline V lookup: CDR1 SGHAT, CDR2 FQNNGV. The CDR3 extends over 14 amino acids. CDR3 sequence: CASSRDRGLNEQYF. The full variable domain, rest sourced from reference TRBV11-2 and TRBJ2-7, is EAGVAQSPRYKIIEKRQSVAFWCNPISGHATLYWYQQILGQGPKLLIQFQNNGVVDDSQLPKDRFSAERLKGVDSTLKIQPAKLEDSAVYLCASSRDRGLNEQYFGPGTRLTVT.

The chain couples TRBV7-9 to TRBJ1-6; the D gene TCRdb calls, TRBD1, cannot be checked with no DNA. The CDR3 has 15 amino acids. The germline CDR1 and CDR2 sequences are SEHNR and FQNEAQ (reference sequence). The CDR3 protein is CASRPPGTGTSPLHF.

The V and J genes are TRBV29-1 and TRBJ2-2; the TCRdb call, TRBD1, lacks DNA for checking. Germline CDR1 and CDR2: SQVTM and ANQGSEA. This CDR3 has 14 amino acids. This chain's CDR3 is CSVGQGMNTGELFF.

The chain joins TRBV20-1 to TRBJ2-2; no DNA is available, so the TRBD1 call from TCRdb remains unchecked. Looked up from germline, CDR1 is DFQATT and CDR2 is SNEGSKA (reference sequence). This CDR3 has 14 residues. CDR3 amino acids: CSANSQGNTGELFF.

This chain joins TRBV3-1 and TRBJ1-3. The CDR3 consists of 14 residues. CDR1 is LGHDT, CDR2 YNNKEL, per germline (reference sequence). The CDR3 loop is CASSQKISGNTIYF.

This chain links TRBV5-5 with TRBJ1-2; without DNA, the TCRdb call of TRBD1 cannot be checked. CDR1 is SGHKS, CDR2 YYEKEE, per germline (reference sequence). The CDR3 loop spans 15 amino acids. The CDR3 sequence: CASSDRDRQNYGYTF.